The source of this TCR beta chain is a study of cytomegalovirus exposure and HLA in healthy donors. Study-wide results and caveats: Rare sequences made up most TCRs, while some public TCRs were found in many donors.

Only a few counts were recorded for this clone. The antigen is not known. The CDR3 is 15 amino acids. Germline-derived CDR1 and CDR2 are MGHRA and YSYEKL. The ends were cut back, 0 bases at V and 0 bases at J, with 9 bases in the middle. The table came from immunoSEQ multiplex PCR; TCRdb's copy has only in-frame clones and leaves some out. Of about 100,000 clones listed, 70% to 90% are singletons. This chain uses TRBV4-1 with TRBJ2-7, with D possibly being TRBD2 (5 bases). The sequence derives from a woman under 30 in good health and CMV-seronegative. Sequencing was done on a sample of PBMCs. CDR3 amino acids: CASSQEEVGSYEQYF. CDR3 nucleotide sequence: TGCGCCAGCAGCCAAGAGGAGGTGGGCTCCTACGAGCAGTACTTC.